A selection of T cell receptor beta chains follows, all from one sample in a study of T cell changes during pregnancy in multiple sclerosis. Assay used: immunoSEQ multiplex PCR; TCRdb lists only in-frame clones, some missing. This table holds 91,000 or so clones, around 93% found once. Sample: peripheral blood, taken after pregnancy. These receptors were obtained from a female donor with multiple sclerosis, enrolled in a pregnancy study. Each CDR3 is given with its conserved first and last residue. A D gene is named only where the DNA matches it firmly. Only part of the rows carry a size: once, few, many, or a class if the clone is expanded.

>TRBV28|TRBJ1-1|.|.
CASSPGSNTEAFF
TGTGCCAGCAGTCCGGGTTCGAACACTGAAGCTTTCTTT
>TRBV18|TRBJ2-2|.|TRBD2
CASSRNVLGLASSGELFF
TGTGCCAGCTCACGAAATGTACTGGGACTAGCGAGCAGCGGGGAGCTGTTTTTT
>TRBV4-2|TRBJ2-1|.|TRBD2
CASSQQLGGRARNEQFF
TGTGCCAGCAGCCAGCAGCTGGGCGGGAGGGCCCGAAATGAGCAGTTCTTC
>TRBV28|TRBJ2-1|.|TRBD2
CASSPLISGRGYNEQFF
TGTGCCAGCAGTCCTTTGATTAGCGGGAGAGGATACAATGAGCAGTTCTTC
>TRBV5-1|TRBJ1-1|.|.
CASSLGGGFTEAFF
TGCGCCAGCAGCTTGGGAGGAGGGTTCACTGAAGCTTTCTTT
>TRBV7-9|TRBJ2-1|.|.
CASSLGSAGEGDEQFF
TGTGCCAGCAGCTTAGGAAGCGCAGGGGAAGGCGATGAGCAGTTCTTC
>TRBV6-6|TRBJ2-1|.|.
CASRGQGSSYNEQFF
TGTGCCAGCAGGGGGCAGGGTTCCTCCTACAATGAGCAGTTCTTC
>TRBV6-5|TRBJ1-5|.|.
CASSYEGNQPQHF
TGTGCCAGCAGTTACGAGGGCAATCAGCCCCAGCATTTT
>TRBV27|TRBJ2-7|.|TRBD2
CASKGLAGGGQYF
TGTGCCAGCAAGGGACTAGCGGGAGGTGGGCAGTACTTC
>TRBV7-2|TRBJ2-3|.|TRBD1
CASSLIGGADTQYF
TGTGCCAGCAGCTTAATAGGGGGCGCAGATACGCAGTATTTT
>TRBV19|TRBJ2-2|.|TRBD1
CASKEKPRTGNTGELFF
TGTGCCAGTAAAGAAAAACCCCGGACAGGGAACACCGGGGAGCTGTTTTTT
>TRBV5-1|TRBJ2-7|.|.
CASNLDPGRKLHEQYF
TGCGCCAGCAACCTTGATCCCGGGAGAAAACTCCACGAGCAGTACTTC
>TRBV9|TRBJ2-3|.|.
CASSERGERLQSPDTQYF
TGTGCCAGCAGCGAACGAGGAGAACGCCTTCAATCGCCAGATACGCAGTATTTT
>TRBV30|TRBJ2-2|.|.
CAWSVQPSGELFF
TGTGCCTGGAGTGTACAACCCTCCGGGGAGCTGTTTTTT
>TRBV7-2|TRBJ2-7|.|.
CASSPMAGDRHEQYF
TGTGCCAGCAGTCCGATGGCAGGGGATCGCCACGAGCAGTACTTC
>TRBV11-2|TRBJ2-3|.|TRBD1
CASSLEAGGPTDTQYF
TGTGCCAGCAGCTTAGAGGCAGGGGGCCCCACAGATACGCAGTATTTT
>TRBV19|TRBJ2-2|.|TRBD1
CASSNQGAQTGELFF
TGTGCCAGTAGTAATCAGGGGGCGCAGACCGGGGAGCTGTTTTTT
>TRBV19|TRBJ2-7|.|.
CASSIAESSYEQYF
TGTGCCAGTAGTATAGCGGAGAGCTCCTACGAGCAGTACTTC
>TRBV27|TRBJ2-1|once|TRBD2
CASSLLAGDYNEQFF
TGTGCCAGCAGTTTACTAGCGGGGGACTACAATGAGCAGTTCTTC
>TRBV27|TRBJ1-1|.|.
CASSPFRENTEAFF
TGTGCCAGCAGCCCATTCCGGGAGAACACTGAAGCTTTCTTT
>TRBV10-2|TRBJ2-7|.|TRBD2
CASSVSGRMYEQYF
TGCGCCAGCAGTGTTAGCGGGAGGATGTACGAGCAGTACTTC
>TRBV30|TRBJ2-2|.|TRBD2
CAWRPPSGRAKGAGELFF
TGTGCCTGGAGGCCCCCTAGCGGGAGGGCCAAGGGGGCCGGGGAGCTGTTTTTT
>TRBV6-6|TRBJ2-7|.|.
CASRFRGEQYF
TGTGCCAGCAGGTTCAGGGGCGAGCAGTACTTC
>TRBV19|TRBJ1-1|.|TRBD1
CASRPGTGYTEAFF
TGTGCCAGTAGACCCGGGACAGGGTACACTGAAGCTTTCTTT
>TRBV18|TRBJ2-7|.|.
CASSPNGGAEQYF
TGTGCCAGCTCACCCAATGGAGGGGCCGAGCAGTACTTC
>TRBV11-2|TRBJ2-3|.|TRBD2
CASSWGASGSLDTQYF
TGTGCCAGCAGCTGGGGGGCTAGCGGGAGTCTGGATACGCAGTATTTT
>TRBV13|TRBJ2-1|.|TRBD2
CASSLVASGRYQVF
TGTGCCAGCAGCTTAGTAGCTAGCGGGAGGTACCAGGTCTTC
>TRBV6-1|TRBJ2-1|.|.
CASSDRLTYNEQFF
TGTGCCAGCAGTGACCGGTTGACCTACAATGAGCAGTTCTTC
>TRBV27|TRBJ1-2|.|.
CASSLTQTARYGYTF
TGTGCCAGCAGTTTAACCCAGACAGCTCGTTATGGCTACACCTTC
>TRBV6-1|TRBJ2-7|.|.
CASSEGQGSSYEQYF
TGTGCCAGCAGTGAAGGGCAGGGGAGCTCCTACGAGCAGTACTTC
>TRBV5-1|TRBJ2-1|.|TRBD2
CASSLTSGGIDEQFF
TGCGCCAGCAGCTTGACTAGCGGGGGCATTGATGAGCAGTTCTTC
>TRBV5-4|TRBJ2-1|.|TRBD2
CASSLGTSGGGNEQFF
TGTGCCAGCAGCTTGGGTACTAGCGGGGGGGGGAATGAGCAGTTCTTC
>TRBV7-2|TRBJ2-1|.|TRBD2
CASRSGTSINNEQFF
TGTGCCAGCAGGTCCGGGACTAGCATTAACAATGAGCAGTTCTTC
>TRBV11-3|TRBJ2-7|.|.
CASSLGHRPPYEQYF
TGTGCCAGCAGCTTAGGACACCGCCCTCCCTACGAGCAGTACTTC
>TRBV2|TRBJ1-1|.|.
CASKEGFRRSEAFF
TGTGCCAGCAAGGAGGGGTTTAGACGGAGTGAAGCTTTCTTT
>TRBV11-2|TRBJ1-3|.|.
CASSPLQGSGNTIYF
TGTGCCAGCAGTCCTTTACAGGGCTCTGGAAACACCATATATTTT
>TRBV11-2|TRBJ1-4|.|TRBD1
CASRFGQGRAGANEKLFF
TGTGCCAGCAGGTTCGGACAGGGTCGGGCTGGGGCTAATGAAAAACTGTTTTTT
>TRBV6-6|TRBJ2-5|.|TRBD2
CASGSRLAGLQETQYF
TGTGCCAGCGGCTCTCGACTAGCGGGACTTCAAGAGACCCAGTACTTC